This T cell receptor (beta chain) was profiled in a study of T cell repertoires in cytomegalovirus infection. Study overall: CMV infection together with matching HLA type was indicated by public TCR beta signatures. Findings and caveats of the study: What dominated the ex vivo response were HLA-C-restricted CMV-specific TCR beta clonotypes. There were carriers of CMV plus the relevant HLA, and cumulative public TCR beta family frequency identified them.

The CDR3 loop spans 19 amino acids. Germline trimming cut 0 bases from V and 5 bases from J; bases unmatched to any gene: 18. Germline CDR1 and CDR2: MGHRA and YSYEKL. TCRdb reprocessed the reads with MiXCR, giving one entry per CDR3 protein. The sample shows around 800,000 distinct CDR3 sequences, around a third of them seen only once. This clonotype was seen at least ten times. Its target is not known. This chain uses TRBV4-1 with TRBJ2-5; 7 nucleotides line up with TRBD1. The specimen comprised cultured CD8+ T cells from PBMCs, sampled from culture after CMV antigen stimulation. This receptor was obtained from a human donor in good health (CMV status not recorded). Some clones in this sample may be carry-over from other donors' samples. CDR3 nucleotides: TGCGCCAGCAGCCAAGATTTTGGCAGGGGGAACCTAAGAGGGGAGACCCAGTACTTC. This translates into CASSQDFGRGNLRGETQYF.